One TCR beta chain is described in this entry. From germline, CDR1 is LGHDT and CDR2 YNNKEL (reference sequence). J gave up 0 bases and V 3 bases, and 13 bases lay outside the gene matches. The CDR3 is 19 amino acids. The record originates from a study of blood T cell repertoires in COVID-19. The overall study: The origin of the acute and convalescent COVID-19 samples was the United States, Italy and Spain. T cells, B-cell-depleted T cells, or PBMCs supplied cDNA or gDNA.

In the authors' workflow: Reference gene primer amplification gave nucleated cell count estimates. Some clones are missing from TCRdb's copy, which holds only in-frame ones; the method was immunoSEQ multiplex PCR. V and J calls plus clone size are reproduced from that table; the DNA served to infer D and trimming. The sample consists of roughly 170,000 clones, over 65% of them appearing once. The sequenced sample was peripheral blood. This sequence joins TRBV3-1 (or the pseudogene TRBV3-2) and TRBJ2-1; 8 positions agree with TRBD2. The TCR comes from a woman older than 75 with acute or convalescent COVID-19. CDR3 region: CASSQWGLAGRLSYNEQFF. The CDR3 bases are TGTGCCAGCAGCCAGTGGGGCCTAGCGGGCCGCCTCTCCTACAATGAGCAGTTCTTC.